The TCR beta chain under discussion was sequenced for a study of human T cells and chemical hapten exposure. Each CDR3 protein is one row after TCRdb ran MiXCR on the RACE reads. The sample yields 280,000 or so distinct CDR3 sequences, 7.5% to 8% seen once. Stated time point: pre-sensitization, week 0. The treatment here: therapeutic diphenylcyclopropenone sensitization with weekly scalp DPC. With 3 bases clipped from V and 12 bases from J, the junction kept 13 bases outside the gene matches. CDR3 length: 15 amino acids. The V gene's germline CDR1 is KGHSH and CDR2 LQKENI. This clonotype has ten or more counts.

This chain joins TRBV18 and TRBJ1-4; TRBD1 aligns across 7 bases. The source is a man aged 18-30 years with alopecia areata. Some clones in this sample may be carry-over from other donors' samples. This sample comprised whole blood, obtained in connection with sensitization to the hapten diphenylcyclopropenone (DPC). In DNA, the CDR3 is TGTGCCAGCTCACCTCTGGTTCAGGGGGATGGTGAACTGTTTTTT. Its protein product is CASSPLVQGDGELFF.